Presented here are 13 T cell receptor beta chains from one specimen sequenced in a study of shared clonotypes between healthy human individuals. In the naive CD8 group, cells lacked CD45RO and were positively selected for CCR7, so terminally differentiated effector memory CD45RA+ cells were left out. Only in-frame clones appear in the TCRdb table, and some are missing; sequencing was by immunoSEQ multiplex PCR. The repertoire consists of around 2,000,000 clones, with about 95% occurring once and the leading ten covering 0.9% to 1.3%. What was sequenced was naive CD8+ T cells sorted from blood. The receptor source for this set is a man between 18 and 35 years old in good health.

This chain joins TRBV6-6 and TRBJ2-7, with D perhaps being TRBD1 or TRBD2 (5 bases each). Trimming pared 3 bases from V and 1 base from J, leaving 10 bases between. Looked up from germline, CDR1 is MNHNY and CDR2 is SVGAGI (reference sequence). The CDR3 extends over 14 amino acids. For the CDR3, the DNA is TGTGCCAGCAGTTATGGGGGTCCGTCCTACGAGCAGTACTTC. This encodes CASSYGGPSYEQYF.

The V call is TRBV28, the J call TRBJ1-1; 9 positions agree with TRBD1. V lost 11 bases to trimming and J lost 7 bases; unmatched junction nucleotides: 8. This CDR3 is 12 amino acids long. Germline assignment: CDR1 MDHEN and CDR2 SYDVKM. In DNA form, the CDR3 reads TGTGCCGTACAGGGGGCCAGGGATGAAGCTTTCTTT. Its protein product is CAVQGARDEAFF.

The CDR3 is CASSLTQERETLYNEQFF. In DNA form, the CDR3 reads TGTGCCAGCAGCTTAACGCAAGAGCGGGAAACTCTCTACAATGAGCAGTTCTTC. This chain joins TRBV7-8 and TRBJ2-1; 7 nucleotides line up with TRBD2. V shed 2 bases and J 3 bases; nucleotides not matched to a gene: 13. Germline V gene data show CDR1 as SGHVS and CDR2 as FQNEAQ. The CDR3 has 18 amino acids.

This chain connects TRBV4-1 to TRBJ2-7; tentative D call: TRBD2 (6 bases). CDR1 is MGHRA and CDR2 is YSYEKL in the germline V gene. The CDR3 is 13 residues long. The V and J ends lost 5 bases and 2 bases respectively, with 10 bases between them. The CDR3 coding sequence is TGCGCCAGCAGCTGGGGGGATGCCTACGAGCAGTACTTC. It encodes CASSWGDAYEQYF.

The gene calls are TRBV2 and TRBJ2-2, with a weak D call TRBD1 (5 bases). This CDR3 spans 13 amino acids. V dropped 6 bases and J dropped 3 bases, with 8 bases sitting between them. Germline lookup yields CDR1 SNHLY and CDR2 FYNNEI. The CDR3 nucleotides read TGTGCCAGCAGCAACAGGTACACCGGGGAGCTGTTTTTT. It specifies CASSNRYTGELFF.

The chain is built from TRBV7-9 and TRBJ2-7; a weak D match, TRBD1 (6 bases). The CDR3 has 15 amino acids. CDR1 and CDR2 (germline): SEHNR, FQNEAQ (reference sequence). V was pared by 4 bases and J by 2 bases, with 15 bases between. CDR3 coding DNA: TGTGCCAGCAGCTCGGGGCAGGGGTGGACCTACGAGCAGTACTTC. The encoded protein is CASSSGQGWTYEQYF.

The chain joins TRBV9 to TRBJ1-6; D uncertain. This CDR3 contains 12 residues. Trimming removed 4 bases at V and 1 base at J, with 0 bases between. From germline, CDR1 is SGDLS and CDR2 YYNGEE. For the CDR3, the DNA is TGTGCCAGCAGCTCCTATAATTCACCCCTCCACTTT. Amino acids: CASSSYNSPLHF. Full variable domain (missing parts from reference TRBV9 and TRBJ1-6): DSGVTQTPKHLITATGQRVTLRCSPRSGDLSVYWYQQSLDQGLQFLIQYYNGEERAKGNILERFSAQQFPDLHSELNLSSLELGDSALYFCASSSYNSPLHFGNGTRLTVT.

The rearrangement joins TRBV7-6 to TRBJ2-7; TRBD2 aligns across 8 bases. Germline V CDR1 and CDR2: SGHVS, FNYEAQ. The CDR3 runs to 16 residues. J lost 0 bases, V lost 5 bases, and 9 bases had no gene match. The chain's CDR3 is CASSKTTSDHSYEQYF. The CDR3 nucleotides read TGTGCCAGCAGCAAAACGACTAGCGATCACTCCTACGAGCAGTACTTC. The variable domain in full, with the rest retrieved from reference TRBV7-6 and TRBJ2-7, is GAGVSQSPRYKVTKRGQDVALRCDPISGHVSLYWYRQALGQGPEFLTYFNYEAQQDKSGLPNDRFSAERPEGSISTLTIQRTEQRDSAMYRCASSKTTSDHSYEQYFGPGTRLTVT.

CDR3 in amino acids: CASSDYSRNEKLFF. The CDR3 DNA is TGTGCCAGCAGTGATTACAGTCGAAATGAAAAACTGTTTTTT. The chain links TRBV2 to TRBJ1-4; D unresolved. The CDR3 is 14 amino acids. Deletions cut 3 bases from V and 5 bases from J, with 10 bases between. Germline-derived CDR1 and CDR2 are SNHLY and FYNNEI.

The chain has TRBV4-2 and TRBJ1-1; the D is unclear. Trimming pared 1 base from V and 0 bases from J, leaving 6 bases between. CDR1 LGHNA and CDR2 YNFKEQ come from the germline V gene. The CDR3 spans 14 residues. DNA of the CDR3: TGTGCCAGCAGCCAAGTTGGGGTGAACACTGAAGCTTTCTTT. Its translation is CASSQVGVNTEAFF.

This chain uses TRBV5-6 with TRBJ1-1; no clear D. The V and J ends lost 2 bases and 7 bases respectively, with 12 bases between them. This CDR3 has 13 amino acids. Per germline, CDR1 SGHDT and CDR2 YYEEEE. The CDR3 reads CASSFRLQLEAFF. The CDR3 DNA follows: TGTGCCAGCAGCTTTAGATTGCAGCTTGAAGCTTTCTTT.

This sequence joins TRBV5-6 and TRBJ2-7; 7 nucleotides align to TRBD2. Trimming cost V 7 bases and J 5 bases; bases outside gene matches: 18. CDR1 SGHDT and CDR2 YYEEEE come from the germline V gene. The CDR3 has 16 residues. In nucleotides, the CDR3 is TGTGCCAGCCAATTCGGACTAGTATCGGACCCCCACGAGCAGTACTTC. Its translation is CASQFGLVSDPHEQYF.

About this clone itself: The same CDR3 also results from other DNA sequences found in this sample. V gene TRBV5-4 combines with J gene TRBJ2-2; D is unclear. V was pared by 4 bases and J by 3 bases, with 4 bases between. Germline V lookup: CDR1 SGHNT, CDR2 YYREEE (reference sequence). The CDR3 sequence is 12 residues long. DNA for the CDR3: TGTGCCAGCAGCCCATACACCGGGGAGCTGTTTTTT. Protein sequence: CASSPYTGELFF. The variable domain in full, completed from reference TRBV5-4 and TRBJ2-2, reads ETGVTQSPTHLIKTRGQQVTLRCSSQSGHNTVSWYQQALGQGPQFIFQYYREEENGRGNFPPRFSGLQFPNYSSELNVNALELDDSALYLCASSPYTGELFFGEGSRLTVL.